Each of the 31 T cell receptor beta chains below was sequenced from the same sample in a study of cytomegalovirus exposure and HLA in healthy donors. Primers included in the PCR were 60 Vbeta and 13 Jbeta primers. The protocol was immunoSEQ multiplex PCR, while the TCRdb copy is restricted to in-frame clones and leaves out a portion. The sample contains over 85,000 clones, roughly 85% of which appear only once. Sequenced input: PBMCs. Receptor source: a man aged 40-55 years in good health and CMV-seronegative.

The chain links TRBV14 to TRBJ2-1; 7 bases are a match to TRBD1. Germline CDR1 is SGHDN and CDR2 is FVKESK. CDR3 length: 15 residues. The V and J ends lost 2 bases and 10 bases, in that order; junction bases with no gene match: 11. CDR3 nucleotide sequence: TGTGCCAGCAGCCAATCCGGCAAACAGGGGCCCGAGCAGTTCTTC. Amino acids: CASSQSGKQGPEQFF.

This clone was seen only once. V usage is TRBV7-9 and J usage is TRBJ1-2; D uncertain. V gave up 4 bases and J gave up 7 bases, with 7 bases separating them. Germline lookup yields CDR1 SEHNR and CDR2 FQNEAQ (reference sequence). CDR3 length: 11 amino acids. The CDR3 bases are TGTGCCAGCAGCTGGAGGAGTGGCTACACCTTC. Its translation: CASSWRSGYTF.

Notes on this clone: One end of the junction varies from germline; a read error may be responsible. CDR3 sequence: CSSSADRLGAGYTF. The CDR3 region has the DNA TGTTCCAGCAGCGCCGACCGTTTGGGGGCCGGCTACACCTTC. The chain joins TRBV7-9 to TRBJ1-2, with D perhaps TRBD1 (6 bases). Germline V lookup: CDR1 SEHNR, CDR2 FQNEAQ (reference sequence). The CDR3 covers 14 residues.

The chain couples TRBV4-1 to TRBJ2-5, with 7 bases identical to TRBD1. The CDR3 loop spans 15 amino acids. Germline CDR1 and CDR2: MGHRA and YSYEKL. V shed 3 bases and J 2 bases; nucleotides not matched to a gene: 6. For the CDR3, the DNA is TGCGCCAGCAGCCACCACGGGACAGTTCAAGAGACCCAGTACTTC. Its translation is CASSHHGTVQETQYF.

The chain links TRBV7-6 to TRBJ2-3; tentatively, D is TRBD2 (6 bases). The CDR3 covers 12 residues. The V end lost 5 bases, the J end lost 6 bases, and 9 bases lay between the germline ends. Per germline, CDR1 SGHVS and CDR2 FNYEAQ. In nucleotides, the CDR3 is TGTGCCAGCAGCCCAGGGAGGGATACGCAGTATTTT. It encodes CASSPGRDTQYF.

The V call is TRBV19, the J call TRBJ2-7; D is perhaps TRBD2 (6 bases). Per germline, CDR1 LNHDA and CDR2 SQIVND (reference sequence). This CDR3 has 17 amino acids. The V and J ends lost 5 bases and 0 bases respectively, with 20 bases between them. The CDR3 sequence is CASSEIMAGTSSYEQYF. The CDR3 DNA follows: TGTGCCAGTAGTGAGATCATGGCGGGGACCAGCTCCTACGAGCAGTACTTC.

The rearrangement links TRBV6-7 to TRBJ2-5; D gene uncertain. The J call is doubtful: the DNA matches TRBJ2-7 better. TRBV6-7 is noted as an ORF with a role that remains uncertain. The CDR3 length is 14 residues. This chain's CDR3 is CASSSAAWGYEQYF. The CDR3 nucleotides are TGTGCCAGCAGTTCGGCTGCGTGGGGCTACGAGCAGTACTTC.

The V gene is TRBV18, the J gene TRBJ1-5; 8 bases map to TRBD1. Per the germline V gene, CDR1 is KGHSH and CDR2 is LQKENI. The V segment lost 3 bases and the J segment 7 bases; nucleotides outside the gene matches: 11. The CDR3 covers 16 residues. CDR3 in DNA: TGTGCCAGCTCACCTTTACCGACAGGGGCAGGCCAGCCCCAGCATTTT. Its translation: CASSPLPTGAGQPQHF.

The chain has TRBV19 and TRBJ1-1; possibly TRBD1 for D (5 bases). Germline CDR1 is LNHDA and CDR2 is SQIVND (reference sequence). Trimming pared 5 bases from V and 0 bases from J, leaving 10 bases between. The CDR3 consists of 14 residues. CDR3 nucleotides: TGTGCCAGTAGTTGGACAATCATGAACACTGAAGCTTTCTTT. Amino acid sequence: CASSWTIMNTEAFF.

The chain uses TRBV7-3 and TRBJ1-6; 8 nucleotides line up with TRBD1. Trimming removed 4 bases from V and 8 bases from J; junction bases left unmatched: 4. CDR1 is SGHTA, CDR2 FQGTGA, per germline. This CDR3 is built from 14 residues. The CDR3 loop reads CASSWTGRDSPLHF. The CDR3 DNA is TGTGCCAGCAGCTGGACAGGGAGGGATTCACCCCTCCACTTT.

The J gene is TRBJ1-2, the V gene TRBV4-3; TRBD1 matches at 7 bases. The CDR3 is made up of 15 amino acids. CDR1 LGHNA and CDR2 YSLEER come from the germline V gene. J lost 2 bases, V lost 2 bases, and 5 bases had no gene match. The CDR3 nucleotides read TGCGCCAGCAGCCAACCGGGACAGACGAACTATGGCTACACCTTC. Its protein is CASSQPGQTNYGYTF.

This sequence joins TRBV15 and TRBJ2-2; D is uncertain. Germline CDR1 LNHNV, CDR2 YYDKDF (reference sequence). The V and J ends lost 9 bases and 3 bases respectively, with 20 bases between them. There are 16 residues in the CDR3. The CDR3 DNA sequence: TGTGCCACAACCTCGGAGTGGCAGAAGGACACCGGGGAGCTGTTTTTT. Residues: CATTSEWQKDTGELFF.

This clone was detected a few times. The rearrangement joins TRBV5-1 to TRBJ1-1; a weak D match, TRBD1 (6 bases). CDR3 length equals 18 residues. Germline assignment: CDR1 SGHRS and CDR2 YFSETQ. V lost 5 bases and J 1 base, leaving 24 bases between the germline ends. The CDR3 spells CASSFDSGTRLSNTEAFF. The CDR3 DNA is TGCGCCAGCAGTTTCGACTCCGGGACAAGACTTTCGAACACTGAAGCTTTCTTT.

The CDR3 DNA reads TGCGCCAGCAGCCAAGGTGTGGGGAGCTCCTACGAGCAGTACTTC. This gives the protein CASSQGVGSSYEQYF. This sequence joins TRBV4-1 and TRBJ2-7; perhaps TRBD2 as D (5 bases). Germline loops: CDR1 MGHRA, CDR2 YSYEKL. This CDR3 has 15 residues. V was clipped by 1 base and J by 0 bases, with 10 bases between them.

The V and J genes are TRBV6-6 and TRBJ2-1; D possibly corresponds to TRBD2 (6 bases). The germline V gene has CDR1 MNHNY and CDR2 SVGAGI (reference sequence). The V and J ends lost 2 bases and 7 bases respectively, with 12 bases between them. This CDR3 is 14 amino acids long. This CDR3 is CASSYGTEGNEQFF. DNA of the CDR3: TGTGCCAGCAGTTACGGGACGGAGGGGAATGAGCAGTTCTTC.

This clone was counted only a few times. The rearrangement joins TRBV18 to TRBJ1-1; unclear D gene. This CDR3 is built from 12 residues. Trimming shortened V by 4 bases and J by 7 bases, and 10 bases separated the two germline ends. Germline CDR1 KGHSH, CDR2 LQKENI. The CDR3 nucleotides are TGTGCCAGCTCACAGGAGACGGGTGAAGCTTTCTTT. Translation gives CASSQETGEAFF.

V gene TRBV21-1 combines with J gene TRBJ1-5. TRBV21-1 is shown as a pseudogene. This CDR3 contains 20 residues. CDR3 in DNA: TGTGCCAGCAGCAAAGAGGTGGGGAGGGGAAGGTTTTGTAGCAATCAGCCCCAGCATTTT. It translates to CASSKEVGRGRFCSNQPQHF.

The V gene is TRBV30, the J gene TRBJ1-5; a weak D match, TRBD1 (5 bases). The germline V gene has CDR1 GTSNPN and CDR2 SVGIG (reference sequence). Trimming pared 1 base from V and 0 bases from J, leaving 10 bases between. There are 15 residues in the CDR3. For the CDR3, the DNA is TGTGCCTGGAGTGCGGACAAGTATAGCAATCAGCCCCAGCATTTT. As protein: CAWSADKYSNQPQHF. The complete variable domain, with remaining parts taken from reference TRBV30 and TRBJ1-5, reads SQTIHQWPATLVQPVGSPLSLECTVEGTSNPNLYWYRQAAGRGLQLLFYSVGIGQISSEVPQNLSASRPQDRQFILSSKKLLLSDSGFYLCAWSADKYSNQPQHFGDGTRLSIL.

This clone has a single count. The V call is TRBV4-3, the J call TRBJ1-4, with 7 bases fitting TRBD1. The CDR3 consists of 14 residues. V dropped 5 bases and J dropped 7; count of bases not matched to a gene: 7. Germline CDR1 and CDR2: LGHNA and YSLEER. The CDR3 sequence: CASSFDRAAEKLFF. CDR3 in DNA: TGCGCCAGCAGCTTTGACAGGGCGGCTGAAAAACTGTTTTTT.

The chain is built from TRBV5-1 and TRBJ1-2; D unresolved. The CDR3 totals 13 residues. Germline assignment: CDR1 SGHRS and CDR2 YFSETQ. The V and J ends lost 5 bases and 6 bases respectively, with 14 bases between them. CDR3 sequence: CASSHGEGDGYTF. The DNA of the CDR3 is TGCGCCAGCAGTCACGGGGAGGGTGATGGCTACACCTTC.

This clone was counted once. The chain carries TRBV15 and TRBJ1-3; 9 bases line up with TRBD1. This CDR3 spans 15 amino acids. Germline CDR1 and CDR2: LNHNV and YYDKDF (reference sequence). After removal of 3 bases from V and 4 bases from J, the junction contained 4 bases not matched to a gene. CDR3 in amino acids: CATSRDRGGGNTIYF. The CDR3 coding sequence is TGTGCCACCAGCAGGGACAGGGGAGGCGGAAACACCATATATTTT.

The chain combines TRBV11-2 with TRBJ1-4; D ambiguous. The CDR3 sequence is 14 residues long. The ends were cut back, 7 bases at V and 4 bases at J, with 13 bases in the middle. Germline V gene sequence: CDR1 SGHAT, CDR2 FQNNGV. The CDR3 nucleotides read TGTGCCAGCACCCTGACCGCGGGTAATGAAAAACTGTTTTTT. Its translation is CASTLTAGNEKLFF.

J is TRBJ2-5 and V is TRBV4-1; TRBD1 matches at 9 bases. The J call is in doubt because the DNA end fits TRBJ2-7 better. CDR3 length: 18 residues. Per germline, CDR1 MGHRA and CDR2 YSYEKL. Here the CDR3 reads CASSQEKSLAGQGYEQYF. CDR3 sequence (DNA): TGCGCCAGCAGCCAAGAAAAATCTTTGGCGGGACAGGGCTACGAGCAGTACTTC.

The chain is built from TRBV6-1 and TRBJ2-1; 12 bases are a match to TRBD2. The CDR3 extends over 15 amino acids. The J segment lost 2 bases and the V segment lost 10 bases, leaving 6 bases of the junction unmatched. CDR1 and CDR2 (germline): MNHNS, SASEGT. DNA for the CDR3: TGTGCCATCTCGCGGACTAGCGGGGCCTACAATGAGCAGTTCTTC. This translates into CAISRTSGAYNEQFF.

CDR3 in DNA: TGCGCCAGCAGCTTGGAAGGGACTAAGAACACTGAAGCTTTCTTT. Its protein is CASSLEGTKNTEAFF. The genes are TRBV5-1 and TRBJ1-1; D is perhaps TRBD1 (5 bases). The germline V gene has CDR1 SGHRS and CDR2 YFSETQ. The CDR3 consists of 15 residues. Trimming took 0 bases from V and 1 from J, leaving 10 bases between them. The whole variable domain, filled in from reference TRBV5-1 and TRBJ1-1, reads KAGVTQTPRYLIKTRGQQVTLSCSPISGHRSVSWYQQTPGQGLQFLFEYFSETQRNKGNFPGRFSGRQFSNSRSEMNVSTLELGDSALYLCASSLEGTKNTEAFFGQGTRLTVV.

This clone occurred a few times. This chain joins TRBV4-3 and TRBJ2-6; D ambiguous. Germline V gene lookup returns CDR1 LGHNA and CDR2 YSLEER. The length of the CDR3 is 15 residues. V was cut by 0 bases and J by 2 bases, with 5 bases left in between. The CDR3 protein is CASSQDSPGANVLTF. DNA of the CDR3: TGCGCCAGCAGCCAAGATTCTCCTGGGGCCAACGTCCTGACTTTC.

J is TRBJ1-2 and V is TRBV4-3, with D possibly matching TRBD1 (5 bases). This CDR3 has 17 amino acids. The germline gives CDR1 LGHNA, CDR2 YSLEER. Trimming took off 2 bases at V and 6 bases at J, with 22 bases between the two ends. The CDR3: CASSQPTGVGGRDGYTF. For the CDR3, the DNA is TGCGCCAGCAGCCAACCTACTGGTGTGGGGGGTCGGGATGGCTACACCTTC.

The J gene is TRBJ2-3, the V gene TRBV11-3, with 8 bases lining up with TRBD2. The germline V gene has CDR1 SGHNT and CDR2 YENEEA. CDR3 length: 15 residues. Trimming at V came to 6 bases and at J to 1 base, leaving 6 bases not matched to a gene. The DNA for the CDR3 is TGTGCCAGCAGTCTTAGCGGGGAGCGCACAGATACGCAGTATTTT. It codes for CASSLSGERTDTQYF.

This chain links TRBV7-2 with TRBJ1-2; D uncertain. The CDR3 consists of 16 residues. V shed 3 bases and J shed 4 bases, with 18 bases lying between them. Germline CDR1 reads SGHTA; CDR2 reads FQGNSA. The CDR3 reads CASSFTSGLGSYGYTF. CDR3 in DNA: TGTGCCAGCAGCTTCACTTCCGGCCTGGGGAGCTATGGCTACACCTTC.

This clone has only a few counts. The chain employs TRBV9 and TRBJ2-1; D is undetermined. CDR1 and CDR2 from the germline V gene are SGDLS and YYNGEE. The CDR3 sequence is 14 residues long. The germline V and J ends were trimmed by 5 bases and 8 bases, with 17 bases remaining between them. The DNA for the CDR3 is TGTGCCAGCAGTCCACTTGGAGCCCGCGATGAGCAGTTCTTC. Translation: CASSPLGARDEQFF.

As DNA, the CDR3 is TGCAGCGCCCAAACGGGGATCAGGATGAACACTGAAGCTTTCTTT. Its protein is CSAQTGIRMNTEAFF. The chain is built from TRBV29-1 and TRBJ1-1; unclear D gene. Germline CDR1 SQVTM, CDR2 ANQGSEA. V lost 7 bases and J lost 0, with 18 bases in between. CDR3 length: 15 residues.